This entry lists 18 T cell receptor beta chains sequenced from one sample in a study of T-cell reconstitution after alpha-beta-depleted transplantation in children. During its preparation, the TCRbeta library received unique molecular identifiers. TCRdb re-derived calls from the PCR reads in MiXCR, one entry per CDR3 protein. The sample includes some 72,000 distinct CDR3 sequences, around 7.9% of them seen just once. The input for sequencing was PBMCs from the stem cell graft donor, taken from the stem cell graft. These TCRs come from a human donor who donated a stem cell graft to a child with acute lymphoblastic leukemia.

This clonotype was seen repeatedly, ten times or more. V and J are TRBV20-1 and TRBJ1-1, with D tentatively TRBD1 (6 bases). V was pared by 5 bases and J by 4 bases, with 17 bases between. The CDR3 is 14 residues long. Germline CDR1 and CDR2: DFQATT and SNEGSKA (reference sequence). CDR3 protein: CSAVRQVIGTEAFF. CDR3 DNA: TGCAGTGCTGTTAGACAGGTTATTGGCACTGAAGCTTTCTTT.

To note about this clonotype: At one end, the junction sequence differs from germline, possibly due to a read error. This sequence joins TRBV28 and TRBJ2-2, with D possibly matching TRBD1 (6 bases). Germline V gene data show CDR1 as MDHEN and CDR2 as SYDVKM. This CDR3 has 16 amino acids. This CDR3 reads CASTLTGFSKTGELFF. The CDR3 DNA reads as TGTGCCAGCACTTTAACAGGGTTTAGTAAGACCGGGGAGCTGTTTTTT.

This clonotype was counted a few times. V usage is TRBV6-5 and J usage is TRBJ1-1; D unclear. There are 13 residues in the CDR3. Between the trimmed V and J ends, which lost 5 bases and 0 bases, there was a span of 7 bases. The germline V gene encodes CDR1 MNHEY and CDR2 SVGAGI. CDR3 loop: CASSTQLNTEAFF. The CDR3 nucleotides are TGTGCCAGCAGTACACAGCTGAACACTGAAGCTTTCTTT.

This clonotype was detected ten times or more. The rearrangement joins TRBV6-5 to TRBJ2-5; possibly TRBD1 for D (5 bases). The CDR3 totals 14 residues. Deletions cut 4 bases from V and 1 base from J, with 10 bases between. Germline CDR1 and CDR2: MNHEY and SVGAGI. CDR3 sequence (DNA): TGTGCCAGCAGTTTGCCCGACAGCCAAGAGACCCAGTACTTC. Residues: CASSLPDSQETQYF.

There are many counts of this clonotype. The V gene is TRBV5-1, the J gene TRBJ2-3; D is perhaps TRBD1 (5 bases). CDR3 length: 15 amino acids. Trimming removed 6 bases from V and 2 bases from J, with 16 bases in between. Germline values: CDR1 SGHRS, CDR2 YFSETQ. In DNA form, the CDR3 reads TGCGCCAGCAACCACCGTCAAGGGGCCACAGATACGCAGTATTTT. It encodes CASNHRQGATDTQYF.

The V call is TRBV5-1, the J call TRBJ2-7; no reliable D call. The V gene lost 4 bases and the J gene lost 7 bases, with 18 bases spanning the gap. This CDR3 contains 14 residues. CDR1 is SGHRS and CDR2 is YFSETQ in the germline V gene. The CDR3 DNA reads as TGCGCCAGCAGCGGAACGGACGCCAGAGAGGAGCAGTACTTC. This gives the protein CASSGTDAREEQYF.

The genes are TRBV11-2 and TRBJ2-2, with TRBD2 identical over 8 bases. The V and J ends lost 1 base and 6 bases, in that order; junction bases with no gene match: 4. Germline V gene lookup returns CDR1 SGHAT and CDR2 FQNNGV. The CDR3 is 15 amino acids. The CDR3 sequence is CASSLGVTSAGELFF. CDR3 sequence (DNA): TGTGCCAGCAGCTTAGGAGTGACTAGCGCCGGGGAGCTGTTTTTT. Drawing the rest from reference TRBV11-2 and TRBJ2-2, the complete variable domain is EAGVAQSPRYKIIEKRQSVAFWCNPISGHATLYWYQQILGQGPKLLIQFQNNGVVDDSQLPKDRFSAERLKGVDSTLKIQPAKLEDSAVYLCASSLGVTSAGELFFGEGSRLTVL.

This clonotype was seen repeatedly, ten times or more. The CDR3 sequence is CASSEGSTHTDTQYF. Here the CDR3 DNA reads TGTGCCAGCAGTGAAGGTTCTACGCACACAGATACGCAGTATTTT. V is TRBV6-4 and J is TRBJ2-3, with D hard to call. The germline gives CDR1 MRHNA, CDR2 SNTAGT. The V and J ends lost 3 bases and 2 bases respectively, with 12 bases between them. The CDR3 spans 15 residues.

This clonotype was picked up a small number of times. This chain links TRBV7-2 with TRBJ1-1; weak D call: TRBD1 (5 bases). V lost 5 bases to trimming and J lost 10 bases, with 11 bases between them. CDR1 and CDR2 from the germline V gene are SGHTA and FQGNSA. This CDR3 has 11 residues. CDR3 protein: CASSLGGAAFF. The DNA for the CDR3 is TGTGCCAGCAGCCTGGGAGGGGCAGCTTTCTTT.

This clonotype occurred many times. The chain links TRBV5-6 to TRBJ2-5; 9 nucleotides agree with TRBD1. CDR1 is SGHDT, CDR2 YYEEEE, per germline. With V trimmed by 0 bases and J by 4 bases, 4 bases remained unmatched. This CDR3 region has 15 residues. As DNA, the CDR3 is TGTGCCAGCAGCTTGGCTACAGGGGGCTTAGAGACCCAGTACTTC. The encoded protein is CASSLATGGLETQYF. Full variable domain (remainder filled in from reference TRBV5-6 and TRBJ2-5): DAGVTQSPTHLIKTRGQQVTLRCSPKSGHDTVSWYQQALGQGPQFIFQYYEEEERQRGNFPDRFSGHQFPNYSSELNVNALLLGDSALYLCASSLATGGLETQYFGPGTRLLVL.

This clonotype has at least ten counts. The V and J genes are TRBV5-1 and TRBJ2-4; 13 positions agree with TRBD2. This CDR3 is built from 19 residues. V gave up 0 bases and J gave up 2 bases; unmatched junction bases: 8. The germline V gene has CDR1 SGHRS and CDR2 YFSETQ. The CDR3 nucleotides read TGCGCCAGCAGCTTGGGTTTCGGGACTAGCGGGGTCTCCAAAAACATTCAGTACTTC. Encoded protein: CASSLGFGTSGVSKNIQYF.

The V and J genes are TRBV5-6 and TRBJ2-1, with TRBD2 matching over 10 bases. The CDR3 extends over 17 amino acids. Unmatched junction bases numbered 9, after V lost 2 bases and J lost 4 bases. CDR1 and CDR2 from the germline V gene are SGHDT and YYEEEE. The CDR3 DNA follows: TGTGCCAGCAGCTTTGTCCTAGCGGGGGCCCTTTACAATGAGCAGTTCTTC. It specifies CASSFVLAGALYNEQFF. Using reference TRBV5-6 and TRBJ2-1 for the parts outside the CDR3, the full variable domain is DAGVTQSPTHLIKTRGQQVTLRCSPKSGHDTVSWYQQALGQGPQFIFQYYEEEERQRGNFPDRFSGHQFPNYSSELNVNALLLGDSALYLCASSFVLAGALYNEQFFGPGTRLTVL.

This clonotype has ten or more counts. The chain recombines TRBV18 with TRBJ2-7; possible D gene TRBD2, 5 bases. This CDR3 region has 13 residues. Germline V gene sequence: CDR1 KGHSH, CDR2 LQKENI. Trimming took off 4 bases at V and 4 bases at J, with 11 bases between the two ends. CDR3 region: CASSRGETYEQYF. CDR3 bases: TGTGCCAGCTCACGTGGGGAGACGTACGAGCAGTACTTC.

This clonotype has at least ten counts. The chain uses TRBV20-1 and TRBJ1-1; TRBD1 aligns across 7 bases. The V gene's germline CDR1 is DFQATT and CDR2 SNEGSKA (reference sequence). This CDR3 has 13 residues. The V and J ends lost 6 bases and 4 bases, in that order; junction bases with no gene match: 8. CDR3 amino acids: CSATTGYGTEAFF. The DNA for the CDR3 is TGCAGTGCCACGACAGGGTATGGCACTGAAGCTTTCTTT.

At least ten counts were recorded for this clonotype. The J gene is TRBJ1-5, the V gene TRBV20-1; D is uncertain. CDR1 is DFQATT and CDR2 is SNEGSKA in the germline V gene (reference sequence). Trimming left V 1 base short and J 6 bases short, with 16 bases between. The CDR3 consists of 15 residues. The CDR3 spells CSARVAVSGPQPQHF. CDR3 coding DNA: TGCAGTGCTAGAGTGGCTGTTAGTGGCCCTCAGCCCCAGCATTTT.

The CDR3 nucleotides are TGTGCCAGCAGTTCACAGGGCTCAGGTTCACCCCTCCACTTT. Translating gives CASSSQGSGSPLHF. The chain links TRBV2 to TRBJ1-6, with a tentative D call TRBD1 (6 bases). Germline V lookup: CDR1 SNHLY, CDR2 FYNNEI. V lost 5 bases and J lost 9, with 14 bases in between. This CDR3 region has 14 residues.

This clonotype occurred many times. The V and J genes are TRBV14 and TRBJ2-1; TRBD2 aligns across 7 bases. The V and J ends lost 4 bases and 7 bases, in that order; junction bases with no gene match: 13. This CDR3 region has 16 residues. Germline CDR1 SGHDN, CDR2 FVKESK. CDR3 coding DNA: TGTGCCAGCAGCCCACTTTTAGCGGGCGCCAGTAATGAGCAGTTCTTC. Its protein product is CASSPLLAGASNEQFF.

In its sample, this clonotype was seen many times. The chain links TRBV20-1 to TRBJ2-1; 9 bases line up with TRBD1. V lost 7 bases, J lost 3 bases, and 7 bases stayed unmatched. The CDR3 totals 14 residues. In germline, CDR1 is DFQATT, CDR2 SNEGSKA (reference sequence). The DNA for the CDR3 is TGCAGTGGAGGGGGACAGGGCGACTACAATGAGCAGTTCTTC. Translation gives CSGGGQGDYNEQFF.